These T cell receptor beta chains were read from a single sample in a study of blood T cell repertoires in COVID-19. Clones were read by immunoSEQ multiplex PCR, and TCRdb kept only the in-frame ones, dropping some. The profile shows under 350,000 clones, 90% of them singletons. Sequencing was done on a sample of PBMCs or T cells enriched from blood (not recorded which). The source of these receptors is a man in his fifties or sixties who had recovered from COVID-19. Both conserved end residues are part of each CDR3. Each record gives: J gene, D gene, clone size, V gene, CDR3 DNA, CDR3 protein. The D gene is left open where the match is weak. Not every row has a clone size; where given, it reads once, few, many or a size class.

TRBJ1-1 NA NA TRBV6-5 TGTGCCAGTGGTGCCAGGGTGAACACTGAAGCTTTCTTT CASGARVNTEAFF
TRBJ1-4 TRBD1 NA TRBV7-9 TGTGCCAGCAGCAAAGGACAGGGGGTTGAAAAACTGTTTTTT CASSKGQGVEKLFF
TRBJ1-6 TRBD1 NA TRBV4-1 TGCGCCAGCAGCCAAGAAAAAACAGGGGGCTATTCACCCCTCCACTTT CASSQEKTGGYSPLHF
TRBJ2-7 NA NA TRBV18 TGTGCCAGCTCACCAACGGGCCCCGGGGCGGGGTTCGAGCAGTACTTC CASSPTGPGAGFEQYF
TRBJ1-2 TRBD1 NA TRBV7-2 TGTGCCAGCAGCGAAAACAGGGGGATAGGGAATGGCTACACCTTC CASSENRGIGNGYTF
TRBJ2-1 TRBD1 once TRBV18 TGTGCCAGCTCACCAAAGACAGGGCAGGATGAGCAGTTCTTC CASSPKTGQDEQFF
TRBJ2-5 NA few TRBV29-1 TGCAGCGTTGACGGGGGTGGGGTGGAGACCCAGTACTTC CSVDGGGVETQYF
TRBJ1-1 NA once TRBV5-1 TGCGCCAGCAGCTTGGTGGCCAGGCCGGGGACTGAAGCTTTCTTT CASSLVARPGTEAFF
TRBJ1-1 NA NA TRBV13 TGTGCCAGCAGCTTAGAGCAGGGGAGCACTGAAGCTTTCTTT CASSLEQGSTEAFF
TRBJ2-2 NA NA TRBV30 TGTGCCCGGTCTGGGGGCCTTCTATCCGGGGAGCTGTTTTTT CARSGGLLSGELFF
TRBJ1-5 TRBD1 NA TRBV19 TGTGCCAGTAGTGCGGACAGGGGCGGTCAGCCCCAGCATTTT CASSADRGGQPQHF
TRBJ2-3 TRBD1 NA TRBV29-1 TGCAGCGCCCCGGGACAGCCAACAGATACGCAGTATTTT CSAPGQPTDTQYF
TRBJ2-5 NA NA TRBV13 TGTGCCAGCAGCGGAGGACAGTTTGGAGAGACCCAGTACTTC CASSGGQFGETQYF
TRBJ2-7 NA NA TRBV14 TGTGCCAGCAGCCAAGGTCCCATACCAGCGTTCGAGCAGTACTTC CASSQGPIPAFEQYF
TRBJ2-7 NA NA TRBV27 TGTGCCAGCAGTTTGGGACTTGGTTACGAGCAGTACTTC CASSLGLGYEQYF
TRBJ2-1 TRBD2 NA TRBV4-2 TGTGCCAGCAGCCAGAATAGAGCGGGAGCCGACTACAATGAGCAGTTCTTC CASSQNRAGADYNEQFF
TRBJ2-1 TRBD2 NA TRBV9 TGTGCCAGCAGCGTGCAGGCTAGCGGGTACAATGAGCAGTTCTTC CASSVQASGYNEQFF
TRBJ1-2 NA once TRBV6-5 TGTGCCACCCTCGCAGGGGTCGGGAGGGACTATGGCTACACCTTC CATLAGVGRDYGYTF
TRBJ1-2 NA NA TRBV6-5 TGTGCCAGATGCGATGCATGGTTAGTTGGCTACACCTTC CARCDAWLVGYTF
TRBJ1-1 NA NA TRBV28 TGTGCCAGCAGGCATACAGTGAACACTGAAGCTTTCTTT CASRHTVNTEAFF
TRBJ2-3 NA few TRBV5-1 TGCGCCAGCAGCTTCCGGGACACCAGTAGCACAGATACGCAGTATTTT CASSFRDTSSTDTQYF
TRBJ1-1 NA NA TRBV7-9 TGTGCCAGCAGCGTTCAGGTGAACACTGAAGCTTTCTTT CASSVQVNTEAFF
TRBJ1-5 NA many TRBV19 TGTGCCATTTCAGGGCTCGGCAATCAGCCCCAGCATTTT CAISGLGNQPQHF
TRBJ2-5 TRBD1 NA TRBV9 TGTGCCAGCAGCGAACAGGGGGCCCTGAACACTCAAGAGACCCAGTACTTC CASSEQGALNTQETQYF
TRBJ2-7 TRBD1 NA TRBV7-9 TGTGCCAGCCGTTCAACAGGGGTAGAGCAGTACTTC CASRSTGVEQYF
TRBJ1-6 TRBD1 NA TRBV6-4 TGTGCCAGCAGGCCCGGGACAGGGCATTCACCCCTCCACTTT CASRPGTGHSPLHF
TRBJ1-3 NA NA TRBV5-6 TGTGCCAGCAGCAGTCAGAGGTCTGGAAACACCATATATTTT CASSSQRSGNTIYF
TRBJ2-1 NA NA TRBV18 TGTGCCACCCGACCGGGACATTCCTACAATGAGCAGTTCTTC CATRPGHSYNEQFF
TRBJ1-5 NA NA TRBV6-5 TGTGCCAGCAGCGTACGGGGGGATCAGCCCCAGCATTTT CASSVRGDQPQHF
TRBJ1-1 NA few TRBV18 TGTGCCAGCTCTCTCGCCGGGGGGAGCACTGAAGCTTTCTTT CASSLAGGSTEAFF
TRBJ1-2 NA NA TRBV5-6 TGTGCCAGCAGCTTGGCCGGGGGGAGCGGGAACTATGGCTACACCTTC CASSLAGGSGNYGYTF
TRBJ1-4 NA NA TRBV5-1 TGCGCCAGCAGCTTGGGCCACTCGACTAATGAAAAACTGTTTTTT CASSLGHSTNEKLFF
TRBJ1-5 NA NA TRBV2 TGTGCCAGCAGTGAAGGGGCGATTAGCAATCAGCCCCAGCATTTT CASSEGAISNQPQHF
TRBJ1-1 TRBD1 NA TRBV18 TGTGCCAGCTCACAGGACAGGGGGCGAACTGAAGCTTTCTTT CASSQDRGRTEAFF
TRBJ2-1 TRBD2 NA TRBV6-5 TGTGCCAGTTTTTCCGGGACTAGCTCCAATGAGCAGTTCTTC CASFSGTSSNEQFF
TRBJ2-7 NA NA TRBV6-6 TGTGCCAGCAGTGCCCGACAGGGAGGCTACGAGCAGTACTTC CASSARQGGYEQYF
TRBJ2-5 NA NA TRBV7-9 TGTGCCAGCAGCTTAGCCCCAAGGACAGCCACGATGGAGGAGACCCAGTACTTC CASSLAPRTATMEETQYF
TRBJ1-5 NA NA TRBV21-1 TGTGCCAGCAGCAGGGACAGGGCCTACAATCAGCCCCAGCATTTT CASSRDRAYNQPQHF
TRBJ2-1 NA NA TRBV29-1 TGCAGCGTTGAGCCTCAGGTGAAGTCGCAGTTCTTC CSVEPQVKSQFF
TRBJ2-1 NA NA TRBV4-2 TGTGCCAGCAGCCAAGATGGGGCTAGCGGAGGGGGGGAGCAGTTCTTC CASSQDGASGGGEQFF
TRBJ2-1 TRBD2 NA TRBV7-9 TGTGCCAGCAGCCCCCGCGGGACTAGCGGAAAGGGGAATTACAATGAGCAGTTCTTC CASSPRGTSGKGNYNEQFF
TRBJ2-6 NA NA TRBV6-2/TRBV6-3 TGTGCCAGCAGTTACCGCGCCTCTGGGGCCAACGTCCTGACTTTC CASSYRASGANVLTF
TRBJ2-3 NA NA TRBV3-1/TRBV3-2 TGTGCCAGCAGCCAAGTTTCTAGCCGCACAGATACGCAGTATTTT CASSQVSSRTDTQYF